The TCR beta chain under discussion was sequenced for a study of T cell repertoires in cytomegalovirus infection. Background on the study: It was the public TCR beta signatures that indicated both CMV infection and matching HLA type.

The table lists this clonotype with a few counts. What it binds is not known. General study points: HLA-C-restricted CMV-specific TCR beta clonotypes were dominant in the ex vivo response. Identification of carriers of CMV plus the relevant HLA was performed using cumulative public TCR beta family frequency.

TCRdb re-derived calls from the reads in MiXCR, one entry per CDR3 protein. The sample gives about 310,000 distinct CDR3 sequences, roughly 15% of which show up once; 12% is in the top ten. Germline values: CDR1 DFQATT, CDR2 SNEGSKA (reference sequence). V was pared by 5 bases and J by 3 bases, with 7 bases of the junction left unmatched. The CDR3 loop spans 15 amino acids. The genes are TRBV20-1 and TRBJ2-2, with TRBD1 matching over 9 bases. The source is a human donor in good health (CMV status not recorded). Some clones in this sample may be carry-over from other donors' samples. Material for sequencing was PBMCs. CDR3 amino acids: CSAPRTGEDTGELFF. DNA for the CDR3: TGCAGTGCTCCACGGACAGGGGAAGACACCGGGGAGCTGTTTTTT.